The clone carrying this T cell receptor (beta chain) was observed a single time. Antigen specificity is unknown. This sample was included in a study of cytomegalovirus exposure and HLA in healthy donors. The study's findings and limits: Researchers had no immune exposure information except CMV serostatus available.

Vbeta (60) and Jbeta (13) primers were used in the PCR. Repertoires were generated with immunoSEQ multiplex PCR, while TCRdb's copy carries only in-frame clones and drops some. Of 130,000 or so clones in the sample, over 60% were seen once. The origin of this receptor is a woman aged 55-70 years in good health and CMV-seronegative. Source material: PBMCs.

The CDR3, as DNA: TGTGCCAGCAGTCCCATTAGCACTGAAGCTTTCTTT. Encoded protein: CASSPISTEAFF. V and J are TRBV28 and TRBJ1-1; unclear D gene. Trimming cost V 5 bases and J 4 bases, with 8 bases left between them. Germline V gene data show CDR1 as MDHEN and CDR2 as SYDVKM. This CDR3 is built from 12 residues.